Listed here is a single T cell receptor (beta chain). The repertoire was sequenced with immunoSEQ multiplex PCR; TCRdb's copy has only in-frame clones and lacks some. The sample includes 220,000 or so clones, 85% to 90% of them seen just once. All enrollees were about 18 to 89 years old and from 20 to 30 US areas. Allocation to cohorts depended on clinical history reported by the participants. This sample is drawn from a study of blood T cell repertoires in COVID-19. Study summary: Italy, Spain and the United States were the sources of the convalescent and acute COVID-19 samples.

This sequence originates from a man aged 50 to 59 who had been exposed to COVID-19. The specimen was PBMCs or T cells enriched from blood (not recorded which).

The CDR3 DNA is TGTGCCAGCAGCACCGGTCCTGTTGGCGGCACCATATATTTT. Its translation: CASSTGPVGGTIYF. The V call is TRBV11-3, the J call TRBJ1-3; D remains ambiguous. The V gene lost 5 bases and the J gene lost 9 bases, with 17 bases spanning the gap. CDR1 SGHNT and CDR2 YENEEA come from the germline V gene. The CDR3 consists of 14 residues.